This note documents a single T cell receptor beta chain sequence. The antigen remains undetermined. This sample stems from a study of T cells in Graves' hyperthyroidism and ophthalmopathy. Overall study results and limits: The majority of expanded thyroid clonotypes above 0.001 also appeared in blood. Researchers report that a 13 V-J model separated ophthalmopathy from stable hyperthyroidism.

RNA transcripts yielded amplified TCR beta CDR3 regions. RT-PCR in the first round (using the HTBI primer set) targeted the TCR CDR3. From the multiplex PCR reads, TCRdb called clonotypes with MiXCR, one entry per CDR3 protein. This table has under 350,000 distinct CDR3 sequences, about 18% appearing once. Across 18 months, stable Graves' hyperthyroidism was marked by no progression to ophthalmopathy. Trimming pared 5 bases from V and 2 bases from J, leaving 15 bases between. CDR3 length equals 15 residues. Looked up from germline, CDR1 is MNHEY and CDR2 is SMNVEV (reference sequence). The chain uses TRBV27 and TRBJ2-5, with a weak D call TRBD2 (5 bases). The sequencing sample was made of blood. The TCR was taken from a woman between 45 and 60 years old with Graves' hyperthyroidism. The DNA of the CDR3 is TGTGCCAGCAGTGAGCGGCCAGCGGAACAAGAGACCCAGTACTTC. Translation: CASSERPAEQETQYF.